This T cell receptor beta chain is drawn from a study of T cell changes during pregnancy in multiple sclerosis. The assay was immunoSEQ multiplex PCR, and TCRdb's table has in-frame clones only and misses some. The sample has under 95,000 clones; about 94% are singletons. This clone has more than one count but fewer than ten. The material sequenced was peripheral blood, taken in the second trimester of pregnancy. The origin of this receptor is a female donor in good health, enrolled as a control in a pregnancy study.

CDR3 DNA: TGTGCCAGTGCCCCTAGGACAGGGCTAATGGACACTGAAGCTTTCTTT. Protein: CASAPRTGLMDTEAFF. The rearrangement joins TRBV19 to TRBJ1-1; 8 nucleotides align to TRBD1. V dropped 8 bases and J dropped 3; count of bases not matched to a gene: 14. This CDR3 spans 16 amino acids. Germline V CDR1 and CDR2: LNHDA, SQIVND (reference sequence).